This TCR beta chain is drawn from a study of T-cell reconstitution after alpha-beta-depleted transplantation in children. V was shortened by 5 bases and J by 6 bases, with 13 bases between the two germline ends. In germline, CDR1 is SEHNR, CDR2 FQNEAQ (reference sequence). There are 13 residues in the CDR3. Unique molecular identifiers were built into the TCRbeta library. TCRdb re-derived calls from the PCR reads in MiXCR, one entry per CDR3 protein. The sample records a few hundred thousand distinct CDR3 sequences, around 17% being singletons. The sample in question was PBMCs from the stem cell graft donor, obtained from the stem cell graft. The TCR comes from a human donor who donated a stem cell graft to a child with acute lymphoblastic leukemia. V and J are TRBV7-9 and TRBJ1-1; D ambiguous. DNA of the CDR3: TGTGCCAGCAGCAACGGAAATCGCGCTGAAGCTTTCTTT. Protein sequence: CASSNGNRAEAFF.